This is a list of T cell receptor beta chains from one sample in a study of blood T cells in healthy people across ages. TCRdb used MiXCR to reprocess the 5' RACE reads, holding one entry per CDR3 protein. The table shows roughly 1.9 million distinct CDR3 sequences, with 39% occurring only once. Material for sequencing was blood. Receptors originate from a human donor in good health. CDR3s include the opening cysteine and the closing phenylalanine or tryptophan. Each record gives: D gene, V gene, clone size, J gene, CDR3 protein, CDR3 DNA. The D gene is left open where the match is weak. The size of a clone is reported for some rows only, either as once, few or many, or as a class for expanded clones.

.	TRBV7-2	.	TRBJ2-3	CASSFQGPDTQYF	TGTGCCAGCAGCTTTCAGGGTCCAGATACGCAGTATTTT
TRBD1	TRBV29-1	many	TRBJ1-2	CSVDRDSNPLGYTF	TGCAGCGTTGATCGGGACAGCAACCCTCTTGGCTACACCTTC
.	TRBV20-1	few	TRBJ1-2	CSAKGGEDGYTF	TGCAGTGCCAAGGGGGGAGAGGATGGCTACACCTTC
TRBD2	TRBV4-1	few	TRBJ2-7	CASSQGAGANYEQYF	TGCGCCAGCAGCCAGGGAGCGGGGGCGAACTACGAGCAGTACTTC
.	TRBV7-6	few	TRBJ2-3	CASSLGLGIEPDTQYF	TGTGCCAGCAGCTTAGGGCTAGGGATAGAGCCAGATACGCAGTATTTT
.	TRBV6-1	many	TRBJ2-7	CASSERWSSYEQYF	TGTGCCAGCAGTGAACGGTGGTCCTCCTACGAGCAGTACTTC
.	TRBV6-5	few	TRBJ2-7	CATTRQGAREDEQYF	TGTGCCACGACTAGACAGGGAGCGAGGGAGGACGAGCAGTACTTC
.	TRBV6-6	few	TRBJ2-7	CASSYSNEAYEQYF	TGTGCCAGCAGTTACTCGAACGAGGCCTACGAGCAGTACTTC
.	TRBV11-2	.	TRBJ2-7	CASSRSSQTLRFYEQYF	TGTGCCAGCAGCCGATCTTCCCAAACCCTTAGGTTCTACGAGCAGTACTTC
TRBD2	TRBV4-3	.	TRBJ2-4	CASSQIRTSGGRIAKNIQYF	TGCGCCAGCAGCCAAATAAGGACTAGCGGGGGCCGAATAGCCAAAAACATTCAGTACTTC
TRBD1	TRBV10-3	.	TRBJ2-7	CAISEVAGGSEQYF	TGTGCCATCAGTGAGGTGGCAGGGGGAAGCGAGCAGTACTTC
.	TRBV6-2/TRBV6-3	once	TRBJ1-1	CASRPNRDTYLNTEAFF	TGTGCCAGCAGGCCGAACCGGGACACCTATCTGAACACTGAAGCTTTCTTT
.	TRBV4-3	.	TRBJ2-1	CASSQVIGVEQFF	TGCGCCAGCAGCCAAGTAATTGGGGTTGAGCAGTTCTTC
TRBD2	TRBV5-1	few	TRBJ2-5	CASSGGTSGGRQETQYF	TGCGCCAGCAGCGGAGGGACTAGCGGGGGGCGTCAAGAGACCCAGTACTTC
TRBD2	TRBV5-1	.	TRBJ2-5	CASSFRLAGGLQETQYF	TGCGCCAGCAGCTTCCGGCTAGCGGGGGGATTACAAGAGACCCAGTACTTC
.	TRBV27	few	TRBJ2-1	CASSLSLARAYNEQFF	TGTGCCAGCAGTCTCTCCCTAGCGAGAGCCTACAATGAGCAGTTCTTC
TRBD1	TRBV20-1	once	TRBJ2-7	CSASRPGGSTEQYF	TGCAGTGCTAGTCGTCCAGGGGGCTCTACCGAGCAGTACTTC
.	TRBV12-3/TRBV12-4	.	TRBJ1-1	CASSKYTEAFF	TGTGCCAGCAGCAAGTACACTGAAGCTTTCTTT
TRBD1	TRBV20-1	.	TRBJ2-5	CSARRDRGPETQYF	TGCAGTGCTAGAAGGGACAGGGGGCCAGAGACCCAGTACTTC
.	TRBV20-1	few	TRBJ2-7	CSARVPGSSYEQYF	TGCAGTGCTAGAGTCCCTGGCAGCTCCTACGAGCAGTACTTC
.	TRBV20-1	.	TRBJ1-1	CSARVPRGAGEAFF	TGCAGTGCTAGAGTACCGAGGGGGGCAGGTGAAGCTTTCTTT
TRBD1	TRBV7-3	.	TRBJ1-1	CASSLIREGANREVVNTEAFF	TGTGCCAGCAGCTTAATTCGAGAGGGGGCAAATAGGGAAGTAGTGAACACTGAAGCTTTCTTT
.	TRBV18	.	TRBJ1-2	CASSPLDIRTGLISGGYTF	TGTGCCAGCTCACCACTTGATATCCGAACAGGGCTTATATCTGGTGGCTACACCTTC
.	TRBV7-9	few	TRBJ1-2	CASSLGLTGYGYTF	TGTGCCAGCAGCTTAGGACTAACGGGGTATGGCTACACCTTC
.	TRBV5-1	.	TRBJ2-1	CASSLAPGTSYNEQFF	TGCGCCAGCAGCTTGGCGCCCGGCACCTCCTACAATGAGCAGTTCTTC
.	TRBV7-9	.	TRBJ1-1	CASSLGGAPGEKAFF	TGTGCCAGCAGCTTAGGAGGGGCCCCGGGGGAAAAAGCTTTCTTT
.	TRBV7-2	.	TRBJ2-2	CASSLRQAYTGELFF	TGTGCCAGCAGCTTAAGACAGGCCTACACCGGGGAGCTGTTTTTT
TRBD1	TRBV20-1	.	TRBJ2-1	CSAGRQGRTYNGQFF	TGCAGTGCAGGGAGACAGGGCCGAACCTACAATGGGCAGTTCTTC
.	TRBV20-1	.	TRBJ2-2	CSASRISAGELFF	TGCAGTGCTAGTCGTATTTCTGCCGGGGAGCTGTTTTTT
TRBD1	TRBV10-3	.	TRBJ2-1	CAVSWTGWNEQFF	TGTGCCGTCAGTTGGACAGGGTGGAATGAGCAGTTCTTC
TRBD1	TRBV15	.	TRBJ1-2	CATSTGTGLTNYGYTF	TGTGCCACCAGTACCGGGACAGGGCTTACTAACTATGGCTACACCTTC
.	TRBV20-1	.	TRBJ2-1	CSAGLHNEQFF	TGCAGTGCAGGGCTGCACAATGAGCAGTTCTTC
TRBD1	TRBV12-3/TRBV12-4	few	TRBJ1-2	CASRAGTGGVNGYTF	TGTGCCAGCAGAGCCGGGACAGGGGGCGTTAATGGCTACACCTTC
TRBD1	TRBV4-3	few	TRBJ1-2	CASSQYRGQDYGYTF	TGCGCCAGCAGCCAGTACAGGGGGCAGGACTATGGCTACACCTTC
.	TRBV7-3	.	TRBJ2-7	CASSPNWGAGEQYF	TGTGCCAGCAGCCCTAACTGGGGGGCAGGCGAGCAGTACTTC
.	TRBV5-5	few	TRBJ2-7	CASTLEGGNYEQYF	TGTGCCAGCACCCTGGAGGGTGGTAACTACGAGCAGTACTTC
TRBD1	TRBV7-6	.	TRBJ2-7	CASRPETGSADEQYF	TGTGCCAGCAGACCCGAGACAGGGTCGGCGGACGAGCAGTACTTC
TRBD1	TRBV5-1	.	TRBJ2-7	CASSDNTGGIREQYF	TGCGCCAGCAGCGACAATACAGGGGGGATACGGGAGCAGTACTTC
.	TRBV27	.	TRBJ1-6	CASSYGGIGSPLHF	TGTGCCAGCAGTTACGGGGGGATAGGTTCACCCCTCCACTTT
TRBD1	TRBV6-2/TRBV6-3	.	TRBJ1-4	CASEGQTNEKLFF	TGTGCCAGCGAGGGACAGACTAATGAAAAACTGTTTTTT
TRBD1	TRBV28	.	TRBJ1-2	CASRLRTGSGGYTF	TGTGCCAGCAGACTGAGGACAGGGTCTGGTGGCTACACCTTC
.	TRBV20-1	.	TRBJ1-4	CSVPGYRLKESGKLFF	TGCAGTGTCCCTGGGTACCGCCTTAAAGAAAGCGGAAAACTGTTTTTT
.	TRBV20-1	.	TRBJ1-1	CSARGVNMNTEAFF	TGCAGTGCTAGAGGGGTAAACATGAACACTGAAGCTTTCTTT
TRBD2	TRBV5-1	.	TRBJ2-3	CASSAGTSGATDTRYF	TGCGCCAGCAGCGCCGGGACTAGCGGGGCCACAGATACGCGGTATTTT
.	TRBV20-1	.	TRBJ1-5	CSARMDNNQPQHF	TGCAGTGCTAGAATGGACAACAATCAGCCCCAGCATTTT
.	TRBV7-9	few	TRBJ2-7	CASSPLAGVWNEQYF	TGTGCCAGCAGCCCACTAGCTGGCGTCTGGAATGAGCAGTACTTC
.	TRBV7-9	few	TRBJ2-7	CASSHGGNEQYF	TGTGCCAGCAGCCATGGGGGGAACGAGCAGTACTTC
.	TRBV4-2	.	TRBJ1-2	CASSQGTEGDYGYTF	TGTGCCAGCAGCCAAGGTACGGAGGGGGACTATGGCTACACCTTC
TRBD2	TRBV4-3	few	TRBJ2-1	CASSQDANGGGVYNEQFF	TGCGCCAGCAGCCAAGACGCTAATGGCGGGGGGGTCTACAATGAGCAGTTCTTC
TRBD1	TRBV27	.	TRBJ2-7	CASSVDRANEQYF	TGTGCCAGCAGTGTCGACAGGGCAAACGAGCAGTACTTC
TRBD1	TRBV3-1	once	TRBJ2-3	CASSPGTGGLRTDTQYF	TGTGCCAGCAGCCCCGGGACAGGGGGTTTAAGGACAGATACGCAGTATTTT